This TCR beta chain was sequenced in a study of shared T cell receptors in the human thymus. The assay was immunoSEQ multiplex PCR, and TCRdb's table has in-frame clones only and misses some. The sample records 540,000 or so clones, around 78% being singletons. The CDR3 spans 16 residues. Germline V gene data show CDR1 as SNHLY and CDR2 as FYNNEI. V was pared by 3 bases and J by 3 bases, with 17 bases between. These data are also associated with another study on human thymus T cells. That publication notes: Obtained as resections during corrective heart surgery, the thymus tissue was then studied. V and J genes seemed to be used with bias in thymic and blood repertoires.

The genes are TRBV2 and TRBJ1-2; D gene uncertain. This receptor was obtained from a boy under two years old with a congenital heart defect. What was sequenced was thymocytes. For the CDR3, the DNA is TGTGCCAGCAGTGACGTCGGGGAGTGGAGGTACTATGGCTACACCTTC. Its translation is CASSDVGEWRYYGYTF.